One sample yielded the 5 T cell receptor beta chains listed below, sequenced in a study of prognosis after radiotherapy for stage I lung cancer. The study amplified the TCR beta CDR3 region from genomic DNA. This amplification was carried out by two rounds of multiplex PCR. During first-round PCR, primers specific to each TRBV and TRBJ gene were used. One entry per CDR3 protein results from TCRdb running MiXCR on the multiplex PCR reads. The sample carries roughly 13,000 distinct CDR3 sequences, 30% to 40% recorded once. The source material was PBMCs, sampled before or after stereotactic body radiation therapy (not recorded which). The receptors here all came from a donor aged 50 or older with non-small cell lung cancer.

This clonotype rates as medium-sized. The chain recombines TRBV11-3 with TRBJ2-1, with 12 nucleotides matching TRBD2. The germline V gene has CDR1 SGHNT and CDR2 YENEEA. The CDR3 length is 14 residues. V was pared by 1 base and J by 9 bases, with 1 base of the junction left unmatched. The CDR3 DNA sequence: TGTGCCAGCAGCTTAGCACTAGCGGGAGGTGAGCAGTTCTTC. Its protein product is CASSLALAGGEQFF.

Turning to this clonotype: With a far larger clone one base away, a read error is the likely cause. The chain couples TRBV6-2 or TRBV6-3 to TRBJ1-5, with a weak D call TRBD1 (5 bases). The CDR3 has 16 amino acids. Looked up from germline, CDR1 is MNHEY and CDR2 is SVGEGT. The CDR3 nucleotides read TGTGCCAGTAGTATAGTAAGGGGCCTCGGCAATCAGCCCCGGCATTTT. Translating gives CASSIVRGLGNQPRHF.

On this clonotype itself: A read error may be the cause here, since a much bigger clone is one base away. This chain connects TRBV10-3 to TRBJ1-5, with unresolved D. The CDR3 runs to 14 residues. Trimming cost V 2 bases and J 2 bases, with 7 bases left between them. In germline, CDR1 is ENHRY, CDR2 SYGVKD. The CDR3 is CAISEGRGNQPQHF. The CDR3 DNA reads TGTGCCATCAGTGAGGGGAGGGGCAATCAGCCCCAGCATTTT.

The chain links TRBV24-1 to TRBJ2-1, with 8 bases matching TRBD2. CDR1 KGHDR and CDR2 SFDVKD come from the germline V gene. The ends lost 3 bases at V and 6 bases at J; junction bases unmatched: 6. The CDR3 contains 15 residues. The CDR3 DNA reads as TGTGCCACCAGTGATGGTAGCGGGGAGTCCAATGAGCAGTTCTTC. As protein: CATSDGSGESNEQFF.

About this clonotype: This likely traces to a read error, being one base from a far larger clone. The chain combines TRBV2 with TRBJ2-5; 9 bases agree with TRBD2. The CDR3 totals 14 residues. CDR1 and CDR2 from the germline V gene are SNHLY and FYNNEI. CDR3 nucleotide sequence: TGTGACAGCAGCCCTGGGACTAGCCCAGAGACCCAGTACTTC. This translates into CDSSPGTSPETQYF.